These 27 T cell receptor beta chains were sequenced from one sample in a study of OX40 agonist ivuxolimab in advanced cancers. The data were produced by immunoSEQ multiplex PCR, yet TCRdb's version contains in-frame clones alone and is incomplete. The sample consists of tens of thousands of clones, 89% of them appearing once. Sequences were derived from CD4+ or CD8+ T cells sorted from blood, sampled in a trial of the OX40 agonist ivuxolimab. The receptors here all came from an adult with an advanced solid tumor such as melanoma, head and neck, liver or kidney cancer.

The rearrangement joins TRBV4-3 to TRBJ2-5; D uncertain. The V gene's germline CDR1 is LGHNA and CDR2 YSLEER. This CDR3 is 13 amino acids long. Trimming removed 4 bases from V and 2 bases from J, with 8 bases in between. Written as DNA, the CDR3 is TGCGCCAGCAGCCGAACCACTCAAGAGACCCAGTACTTC. Its protein product is CASSRTTQETQYF.

The V call is TRBV6-4, the J call TRBJ2-3; D tentatively reads TRBD1 or TRBD2 (6 bases each). The CDR3 is made up of 14 amino acids. Trimming removed 8 bases at V and 1 base at J, with 13 bases between. Germline V gives CDR1 MRHNA, CDR2 SNTAGT. The CDR3 sequence: CASGTGGGTDTQYF. Written as DNA, the CDR3 is TGTGCCAGCGGGACTGGGGGCGGCACAGATACGCAGTATTTT.

The table lists this clone with a few counts. The CDR3 is CASSATYRGSGANVLTF. The CDR3 DNA is TGTGCCAGCAGCGCGACGTACAGGGGCTCTGGGGCCAACGTCCTGACTTTC. The chain uses TRBV9 and TRBJ2-6; 7 positions agree with TRBD1. V lost 3 bases to trimming and J lost 0 bases; unmatched junction nucleotides: 6. The V gene's germline CDR1 is SGDLS and CDR2 YYNGEE. The length of the CDR3 is 17 residues.

Here the CDR3 reads CASRVTLSSYEQYF. CDR3 DNA: TGTGCCAGCAGGGTGACCCTTAGCTCCTACGAGCAGTACTTC. The rearrangement links TRBV2 to TRBJ2-7; D ambiguous. Per germline, CDR1 SNHLY and CDR2 FYNNEI. The ends were cut back, 6 bases at V and 0 bases at J, with 12 bases in the middle. This CDR3 contains 14 residues.

This clone turned up a few times. The chain combines TRBV9 with TRBJ1-1; D uncertain. Germline V lookup: CDR1 SGDLS, CDR2 YYNGEE. Trimming left V 1 base short and J 1 base short, with 11 bases between. The CDR3 covers 15 residues. The chain's CDR3 is CASSVTTDQNTEAFF. In DNA, the CDR3 is TGTGCCAGCAGCGTAACCACAGACCAGAACACTGAAGCTTTCTTT.

The chain is built from TRBV5-1 and TRBJ1-2, with 9 bases lining up with TRBD1. V shed 1 base and J 1 base; nucleotides not matched to a gene: 5. This CDR3 is 16 amino acids long. Per the germline V gene, CDR1 is SGHRS and CDR2 is YFSETQ. The CDR3 region has the DNA TGCGCCAGCAGCTTGTACGGGACAGGGAATAACTATGGCTACACCTTC. Protein product: CASSLYGTGNNYGYTF.

The J gene is TRBJ2-1, the V gene TRBV4-1; D uncertain. Trimming took 2 bases from V and 5 from J, leaving 19 bases between them. Germline V lookup: CDR1 MGHRA, CDR2 YSYEKL. The CDR3 is made up of 17 amino acids. CDR3 coding DNA: TGCGCCAGCAGCCAACCTTCAAGCACCGGGCTCGACAATGAGCAGTTCTTC. Encoded protein: CASSQPSSTGLDNEQFF.

V is TRBV28 and J is TRBJ2-7; tentatively, D is TRBD1 (6 bases). Trimming pared 2 bases from V and 5 bases from J, leaving 16 bases between. Germline assignment: CDR1 MDHEN and CDR2 SYDVKM. This CDR3 spans 15 amino acids. CDR3 nucleotide sequence: TGTGCCAGCAGTTTACCATCCACAGGGAGTGACGAGCAGTACTTC. It is translated as CASSLPSTGSDEQYF.

This clone is a singleton in its sample. The rearrangement links TRBV27 to TRBJ2-1, with 9 bases aligning to TRBD2. Germline CDR1 MNHEY, CDR2 SMNVEV (reference sequence). The CDR3 loop spans 16 amino acids. After removal of 6 bases from V and 5 bases from J, the junction contained 11 bases not matched to a gene. CDR3 nucleotide sequence: TGTGCCAGCAGGAGGCCGGTCGCGGGAGGGGACAATGAGCAGTTCTTC. Protein: CASRRPVAGGDNEQFF.

V usage is TRBV9 and J usage is TRBJ1-1; the D gene is possibly TRBD1 (5 bases). CDR3 length: 14 amino acids. V was pared by 4 bases and J by 4 bases, with 14 bases between. The germline V gene encodes CDR1 SGDLS and CDR2 YYNGEE. In DNA, the CDR3 is TGTGCCAGCAGCCCCCAGGGTTCCGGCACTGAAGCTTTCTTT. Translation gives CASSPQGSGTEAFF.

This chain joins TRBV11-2 and TRBJ1-1; 8 bases agree with TRBD1. Germline V lookup: CDR1 SGHAT, CDR2 FQNNGV. V lost 6 bases to trimming and J lost 2 bases; unmatched junction nucleotides: 5. The CDR3 is made up of 14 amino acids. The CDR3, as DNA: TGTGCCAGCAGTCAGGGGGCCGGAAACACTGAAGCTTTCTTT. Its protein is CASSQGAGNTEAFF.

CDR3 in DNA: TGTGCCAGCAGCCAGGGACAGGTCTACGAGCAGTACTTC. Protein sequence: CASSQGQVYEQYF. V and J are TRBV6-5 and TRBJ2-7; the match to TRBD1 covers 8 bases. V lost 6 bases and J lost 3; bases outside the gene matches: 4. Looked up from germline, CDR1 is MNHEY and CDR2 is SVGAGI. The CDR3 consists of 13 residues.

CDR3 amino acids: CASSPAGTGFPYSNQPQHF. The CDR3 DNA reads TGTGCCAGCAGTCCCGCCGGGACAGGGTTCCCTTATAGCAATCAGCCCCAGCATTTT. V usage is TRBV27 and J usage is TRBJ1-5, with 9 nucleotides matching TRBD1. The CDR3 contains 19 residues. V trimming: 5 bases; J trimming: 0 bases; junction bases outside the gene matches: 14. CDR1 and CDR2 from the germline V gene are MNHEY and SMNVEV (reference sequence).

The chain combines TRBV2 with TRBJ1-4; D ambiguous. The CDR3 contains 13 residues. V lost 7 bases, J lost 8 bases, and 14 bases lay in between. The germline gives CDR1 SNHLY, CDR2 FYNNEI. The CDR3 coding sequence is TGTGCCAGCATACTTTCTCACAGCGAAAAACTGTTTTTT. Its protein is CASILSHSEKLFF.

In nucleotides, the CDR3 is TGTGCCAGCAGCTTGGCTCAGGGGGCCTATGGCTACACCTTC. Translation: CASSLAQGAYGYTF. This chain joins TRBV5-8 and TRBJ1-2; TRBD1 matches at 8 bases. With V trimmed by 0 bases and J by 4 bases, 2 bases remained unmatched. Germline V lookup: CDR1 SGHTS, CDR2 YDEGEE. This CDR3 contains 14 residues.

The chain uses TRBV19 and TRBJ1-1; TRBD1 aligns across 7 bases. Trimming cost V 6 bases and J 2 bases; bases outside gene matches: 6. There are 14 residues in the CDR3. Germline V gene sequence: CDR1 LNHDA, CDR2 SQIVND (reference sequence). CDR3 residues: CASSDRVVNTEAFF. Here the CDR3 DNA reads TGTGCCAGTAGCGACAGGGTAGTTAACACTGAAGCTTTCTTT.

The chain employs TRBV7-2 and TRBJ2-1; 12 bases match TRBD2. After removal of 5 bases from V and 9 bases from J, the junction contained 8 bases not matched to a gene. The CDR3 covers 15 residues. Germline V CDR1 and CDR2: SGHTA, FQGNSA. CDR3 residues: CASSAQTSGRPEQFF. The DNA of the CDR3 is TGTGCCAGCAGCGCCCAGACTAGCGGGAGACCTGAGCAGTTCTTC.

J is TRBJ2-7 and V is TRBV7-2; 9 bases are a match to TRBD2. This CDR3 contains 14 residues. V trimming: 1 base; J trimming: 9 bases; junction bases outside the gene matches: 7. Germline V gene sequence: CDR1 SGHTA, CDR2 FQGNSA. CDR3 coding DNA: TGTGCCAGCAGCTTAGGTTCTAGCGGGGTCTGGCAGTACTTC. Amino acid sequence: CASSLGSSGVWQYF.

As regards this clone: One junction end disagrees with the germline gene, perhaps due to a read error. The chain combines TRBV15 with TRBJ2-5; the D gene is possibly TRBD1 (6 bases). Germline V CDR1 and CDR2: LNHNV, YYDKDF (reference sequence). This CDR3 comprises 12 residues. For the CDR3, the DNA is TGTGCCACCAGCAGGGAACAGGGCCCGGCGAACTTC. It specifies CATSREQGPANF.

The V gene is TRBV6-5, the J gene TRBJ2-7, with 7 bases aligning to TRBD2. Germline CDR1 reads MNHEY; CDR2 reads SVGAGI. Germline trimming cut 7 bases from V and 2 bases from J; bases unmatched to any gene: 5. The CDR3 length is 13 residues. The CDR3, as DNA: TGTGCCAGCAAGCCTAGCGGACCCTACGAGCAGTACTTC. Its translation: CASKPSGPYEQYF.

The V call is TRBV7-9, the J call TRBJ2-7, with 7 positions matching TRBD2. The junction had 5 bases not matched to a gene; V was cut back by 0 bases and J by 6 bases. The CDR3 totals 14 residues. Germline V gives CDR1 SEHNR, CDR2 FQNEAQ (reference sequence). This CDR3 reads CASSLAWGGREQYF. The CDR3 coding sequence is TGTGCCAGCAGCTTAGCTTGGGGGGGTCGCGAGCAGTACTTC.

This rearrangement joins TRBV4-3 to TRBJ2-7; weak D call: TRBD2 (8 bases). This CDR3 has 15 residues. Trimming removed 4 bases from V and 3 bases from J, with 16 bases in between. In germline, CDR1 is LGHNA, CDR2 YSLEER. CDR3: CASSRGSGTVYEQYF. CDR3 sequence (DNA): TGCGCCAGCAGCCGAGGTAGCGGGACAGTCTACGAGCAGTACTTC.

This clone appeared a single time. The chain combines TRBV5-1 with TRBJ2-3, with D uncertain. The DNA end lines up better with TRBJ1-5; the J call may be wrong. This CDR3 has 12 residues. CDR1 and CDR2 from the germline V gene are SGHRS and YFSETQ. The CDR3 region is CASSSNTDTQHF. The DNA for the CDR3 is TGCGCCAGCAGCTCCAACACAGATACGCAGCATTTT.

CDR3 nucleotide sequence: TGTGCCAGCAGCTTACAAAGCACCGGGGAGCTGTTTTTT. Translating gives CASSLQSTGELFF. The chain combines TRBV7-9 with TRBJ2-2, with D hard to call. The germline V gene encodes CDR1 SEHNR and CDR2 FQNEAQ (reference sequence). Trimming took 2 bases from V and 4 from J, leaving 5 bases between them. This CDR3 comprises 13 residues.

CDR3 residues: CASSDPGGNNEQFF. Written as DNA, the CDR3 is TGTGCCAGCAGTGACCCAGGCGGCAACAATGAGCAGTTCTTC. The rearrangement links TRBV2 to TRBJ2-1, with D hard to call. Trimming took 3 bases from V and 5 from J, leaving 11 bases between them. There are 14 residues in the CDR3. Germline V lookup: CDR1 SNHLY, CDR2 FYNNEI.

This clone was recorded only once. The V and J genes are TRBV9 and TRBJ2-2, with TRBD1 matching 10 bases. Germline V gene lookup returns CDR1 SGDLS and CDR2 YYNGEE. Losses at the gene ends were 4 bases for V and 5 bases for J; bases not matched to a gene: 29. CDR3 size: 23 residues. CDR3 bases: TGTGCCAGCAGCATCAGTAGTGGGACAGGGGCAGCTGGTCCGTCGTGGTTTACCGGGGAGCTGTTTTTT. Amino acid sequence: CASSISSGTGAAGPSWFTGELFF.

The chain combines TRBV5-4 with TRBJ1-5; 8 bases are shared with TRBD1. Trimming took 4 bases from V and 4 from J; bases not matched to a gene: 7. CDR1 and CDR2 (germline): SGHNT, YYREEE (reference sequence). The CDR3 spans 15 residues. Here the CDR3 reads CASSTKGTGNQPQHF. In DNA form, the CDR3 reads TGTGCCAGCAGCACGAAAGGGACAGGTAATCAGCCCCAGCATTTT.